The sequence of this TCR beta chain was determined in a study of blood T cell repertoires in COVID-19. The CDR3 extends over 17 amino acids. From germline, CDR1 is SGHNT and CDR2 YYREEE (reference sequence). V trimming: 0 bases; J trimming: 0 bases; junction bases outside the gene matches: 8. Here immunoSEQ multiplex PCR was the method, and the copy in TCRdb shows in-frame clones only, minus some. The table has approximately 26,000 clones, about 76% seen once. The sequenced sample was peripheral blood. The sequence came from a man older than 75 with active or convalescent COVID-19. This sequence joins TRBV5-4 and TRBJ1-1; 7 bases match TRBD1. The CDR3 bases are TGTGCCAGCAGCTTGGTCCCGGGACAGCTCATGAACACTGAAGCTTTCTTT. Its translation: CASSLVPGQLMNTEAFF.